The rows below give T cell receptor beta chains drawn from one sample of a study of blood T cell repertoires in COVID-19. Generated by immunoSEQ multiplex PCR, the TCRdb table keeps only in-frame clones and is missing some. The sample shows 200,000 to 250,000 clones, approximately 90% of them seen only once. Sequenced: peripheral blood. These receptor sequences come from a woman aged 18-29 years who had recovered from COVID-19. The CDR3 runs from the conserved cysteine through the conserved F or W. A D gene is named only where the DNA matches it firmly. Part of the rows lack a size; the others show once, few, many or a class for expanded clones.

cdr3_aa: CASSSGHRANTEAFF
cdr3_nt: TGCGCCAGCAGCTCTGGGCACAGGGCGAACACTGAAGCTTTCTTT
v_call: TRBV5-1
j_call: TRBJ1-1
d_call: .
cdr3_length: 15
clone_size: .

cdr3_aa: CASSPGLRTSTDTQYF
cdr3_nt: TGTGCCAGCAGCCCGGGACTAAGAACTAGCACAGATACGCAGTATTTT
v_call: TRBV5-4
j_call: TRBJ2-3
d_call: TRBD2
cdr3_length: 16
clone_size: .

cdr3_aa: CASSLWGRGDTEAFF
cdr3_nt: TGCGCCAGCAGCTTGTGGGGCAGGGGGGACACTGAAGCTTTCTTT
v_call: TRBV5-1
j_call: TRBJ1-1
d_call: TRBD1
cdr3_length: 15
clone_size: .

cdr3_aa: CASSETGGSPLHF
cdr3_nt: TGTGCCAGCAGTGAGACGGGGGGGTCACCCCTCCACTTT
v_call: TRBV12-3/TRBV12-4
j_call: TRBJ1-6
d_call: .
cdr3_length: 13
clone_size: .

cdr3_aa: CASSDWLALISGANVLTF
cdr3_nt: TGTGCCAGCAGTGATTGGTTAGCGCTCATCTCTGGGGCCAACGTCCTGACTTTC
v_call: TRBV2
j_call: TRBJ2-6
d_call: .
cdr3_length: 18
clone_size: .

cdr3_aa: CASSVPAGPNTGELFF
cdr3_nt: TGTGCCAGCAGCGTACCAGCGGGACCGAACACCGGGGAGCTGTTTTTT
v_call: TRBV9
j_call: TRBJ2-2
d_call: TRBD2
cdr3_length: 16
clone_size: .

cdr3_aa: CASSATGGGNTIYF
cdr3_nt: TGTGCCAGCAGCGCCACAGGGGGAGGAAACACCATATATTTT
v_call: TRBV9
j_call: TRBJ1-3
d_call: TRBD1
cdr3_length: 14
clone_size: .

cdr3_aa: CASSTRTGAGQPQHF
cdr3_nt: TGTGCCAGCAGCACCAGGACAGGGGCGGGTCAGCCCCAGCATTTT
v_call: TRBV21-1
j_call: TRBJ1-5
d_call: .
cdr3_length: 15
clone_size: once

cdr3_aa: CASSPSGSGSYNEQFF
cdr3_nt: TGTGCCAGCAGCCCCAGCGGGAGTGGCTCCTACAATGAGCAGTTCTTC
v_call: TRBV7-9
j_call: TRBJ2-1
d_call: TRBD2
cdr3_length: 16
clone_size: .

cdr3_aa: CASSLGTGINEQFF
cdr3_nt: TGTGCCAGCAGCTTAGGGACGGGGATCAATGAGCAGTTCTTC
v_call: TRBV11-2
j_call: TRBJ2-1
d_call: .
cdr3_length: 14
clone_size: once

cdr3_aa: CASSQDSGQGYYGYTF
cdr3_nt: TGCGCCAGCAGCCAGGACTCGGGACAGGGGTACTATGGCTACACCTTC
v_call: TRBV4-3
j_call: TRBJ1-2
d_call: TRBD1
cdr3_length: 16
clone_size: once

cdr3_aa: CASSSETSYGYTF
cdr3_nt: TGTGCCAGCTCCTCAGAGACAAGCTATGGCTACACCTTC
v_call: TRBV18
j_call: TRBJ1-2
d_call: .
cdr3_length: 13
clone_size: .

cdr3_aa: CASSQLGTAGGWGADTQYF
cdr3_nt: TGTGCCAGCAGCCAGCTGGGAACTGCGGGAGGCTGGGGTGCAGATACGCAGTATTTT
v_call: TRBV4-2
j_call: TRBJ2-3
d_call: TRBD2
cdr3_length: 19
clone_size: .

cdr3_aa: CASSLMTGEAFF
cdr3_nt: TGTGCCAGCAGTTTAATGACAGGAGAAGCTTTCTTT
v_call: TRBV28
j_call: TRBJ1-1
d_call: .
cdr3_length: 12
clone_size: few

cdr3_aa: CASSTASGMGTDTQYF
cdr3_nt: TGCGCCAGCAGCACTGCTAGCGGGATGGGCACAGATACGCAGTATTTT
v_call: TRBV5-1
j_call: TRBJ2-3
d_call: TRBD2
cdr3_length: 16
clone_size: .

cdr3_aa: CASSLVRDRTSGNTIYF
cdr3_nt: TGTGCCAGCAGCTTAGTCCGGGACAGGACCTCTGGAAACACCATATATTTT
v_call: TRBV7-7
j_call: TRBJ1-3
d_call: TRBD1
cdr3_length: 17
clone_size: few

cdr3_aa: CASSSGTGGSYGYTF
cdr3_nt: TGTGCCAGCAGCTCCGGGACAGGGGGCAGCTATGGCTACACCTTC
v_call: TRBV7-6
j_call: TRBJ1-2
d_call: TRBD1
cdr3_length: 15
clone_size: .

cdr3_aa: CASSSFGITYEQYF
cdr3_nt: TGTGCCAGCAGCTCTTTCGGGATAACCTACGAGCAGTACTTC
v_call: TRBV7-2
j_call: TRBJ2-7
d_call: .
cdr3_length: 14
clone_size: .

cdr3_aa: CASSGTGGGETQYF
cdr3_nt: TGTGCCAGCAGCGGGACAGGTGGGGGGGAGACCCAGTACTTC
v_call: TRBV5-4
j_call: TRBJ2-5
d_call: TRBD1
cdr3_length: 14
clone_size: .

cdr3_aa: CASRTGAEAFF
cdr3_nt: TGTGCCAGCAGGACAGGGGCTGAAGCTTTCTTT
v_call: TRBV12-3/TRBV12-4
j_call: TRBJ1-1
d_call: TRBD1
cdr3_length: 11
clone_size: .

cdr3_aa: CASSGVNYGYTF
cdr3_nt: TGTGCCAGCAGCGGAGTGAACTATGGCTACACCTTC
v_call: TRBV9
j_call: TRBJ1-2
d_call: .
cdr3_length: 12
clone_size: .

cdr3_aa: CASSRNRAANEKLFF
cdr3_nt: TGCGCCAGCAGCCGGAACAGGGCGGCTAATGAAAAACTGTTTTTT
v_call: TRBV4-3
j_call: TRBJ1-4
d_call: .
cdr3_length: 15
clone_size: .